The T cell receptor (beta chain) under discussion was sequenced for a study of shared clonotypes between healthy human individuals. TCRdb keeps only in-frame clones here, not all; method: immunoSEQ multiplex PCR. Here the sample spans about 2.3 million clones, 90% to 95% being singletons. The specimen was naive CD4+ T cells from PBMCs. Sample subset: CD45RA+ positively selected. This receptor was identified in a man between 18 and 29 years old in good health. Some clones in this sample may be carry-over from other donors' samples.

The CDR3 spells CATSRGGVGAYEQYF. The CDR3 bases are TGTGCCACCAGCAGAGGGGGAGTCGGAGCCTACGAGCAGTACTTC. The rearrangement links TRBV15 to TRBJ2-7, with D perhaps TRBD2 (5 bases). The CDR3 has 15 residues. V dropped 1 base and J dropped 2 bases, with 12 bases sitting between them. Germline V gene sequence: CDR1 LNHNV, CDR2 YYDKDF (reference sequence). Supplemented by reference TRBV15 and TRBJ2-7, the full variable domain reads DAMVIQNPRYQVTQFGKPVTLSCSQTLNHNVMYWYQQKSSQAPKLLFHYYDKDFNNEADTPDNFQSRRPNTSFCFLDIRSPGLGDTAMYLCATSRGGVGAYEQYFGPGTRLTVT.